A single T cell receptor (beta chain) is shown here with its context. Its specificity is unknown. V lost 6 bases to trimming and J lost 8 bases, with 13 bases between them. The CDR3 runs 12 residues. These data belong to a study of T-cell memory formation after mild COVID-19. Study-level information: Each donor largely had its own TCR clusters. Study-wide findings and caveats: Memory cells collected pre-infection included some clones that later responded, suggesting cross-reactive memory joined.

MiXCR, applied by TCRdb to the 5' RACE reads, yields one record per CDR3 protein. This table has approximately 190,000 distinct CDR3 sequences, roughly 18% appearing once. The sample was PBMCs or a T cell subset sorted from them (not recorded which). The sequence derives from an adult woman who had mild COVID-19 (a few samples of this study predate the infection). Cell type and time point are not known. J is TRBJ1-2 and V is TRBV12-3 or TRBV12-4; D not certain. CDR3 sequence reads: CASSRGPEGYTF. The CDR3 DNA is TGTGCCAGCAGCCGCGGACCAGAGGGCTACACCTTC.